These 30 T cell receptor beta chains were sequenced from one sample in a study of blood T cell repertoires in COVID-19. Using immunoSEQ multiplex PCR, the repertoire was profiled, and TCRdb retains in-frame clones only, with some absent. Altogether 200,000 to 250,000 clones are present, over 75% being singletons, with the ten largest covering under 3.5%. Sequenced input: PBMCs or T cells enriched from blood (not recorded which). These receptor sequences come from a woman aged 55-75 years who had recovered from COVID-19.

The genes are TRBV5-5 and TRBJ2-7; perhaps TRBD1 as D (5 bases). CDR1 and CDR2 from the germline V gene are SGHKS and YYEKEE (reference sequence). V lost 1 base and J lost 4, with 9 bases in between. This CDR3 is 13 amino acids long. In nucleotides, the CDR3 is TGTGCCAGCAGCTTGATCCAGGGTTACGAGCAGTACTTC. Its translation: CASSLIQGYEQYF.

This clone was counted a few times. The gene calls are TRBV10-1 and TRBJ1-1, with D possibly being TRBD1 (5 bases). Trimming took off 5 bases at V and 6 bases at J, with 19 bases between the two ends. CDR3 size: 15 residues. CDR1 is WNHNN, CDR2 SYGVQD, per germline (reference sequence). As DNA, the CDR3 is TGCGCCAGCAGTTTCACCCCGGGGGACTCAGCTGAAGCTTTCTTT. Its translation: CASSFTPGDSAEAFF.

The CDR3, as DNA: TGTGCCAGCAGGCGGGTGGTCAATTCACCCCTCCACTTT. Translating gives CASRRVVNSPLHF. The V gene is TRBV6-4, the J gene TRBJ1-6, with D unresolved. This CDR3 region has 13 residues. Trimming took 6 bases from V and 7 from J, leaving 10 bases between them. Germline CDR1 and CDR2: MRHNA and SNTAGT.

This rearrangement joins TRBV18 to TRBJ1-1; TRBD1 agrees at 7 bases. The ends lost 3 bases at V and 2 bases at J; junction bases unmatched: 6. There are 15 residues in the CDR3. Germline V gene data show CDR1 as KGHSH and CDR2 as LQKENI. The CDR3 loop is CASSPFGTDNTEAFF. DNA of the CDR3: TGTGCCAGCTCACCCTTCGGGACAGATAACACTGAAGCTTTCTTT.

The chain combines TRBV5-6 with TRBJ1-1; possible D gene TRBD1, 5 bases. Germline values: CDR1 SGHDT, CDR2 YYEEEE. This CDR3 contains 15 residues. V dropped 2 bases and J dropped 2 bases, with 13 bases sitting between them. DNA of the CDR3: TGTGCCAGCAGCTTTATGGCGGGGCGAAACACTGAAGCTTTCTTT. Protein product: CASSFMAGRNTEAFF.

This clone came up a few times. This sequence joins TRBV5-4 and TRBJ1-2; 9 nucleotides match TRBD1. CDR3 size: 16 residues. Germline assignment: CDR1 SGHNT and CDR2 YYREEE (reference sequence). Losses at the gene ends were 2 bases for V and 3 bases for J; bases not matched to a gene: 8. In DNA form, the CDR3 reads TGTGCCAGCAGCTTAGTTCTACGGACAGGGGACTATGGCTACACCTTC. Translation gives CASSLVLRTGDYGYTF.

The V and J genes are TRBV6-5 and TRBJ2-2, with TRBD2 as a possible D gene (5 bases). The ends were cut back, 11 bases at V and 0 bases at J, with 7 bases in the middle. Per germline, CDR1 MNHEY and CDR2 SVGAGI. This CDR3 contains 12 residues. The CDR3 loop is CAVGANTGELFF. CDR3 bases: TGTGCCGTGGGAGCGAACACCGGGGAGCTGTTTTTT.

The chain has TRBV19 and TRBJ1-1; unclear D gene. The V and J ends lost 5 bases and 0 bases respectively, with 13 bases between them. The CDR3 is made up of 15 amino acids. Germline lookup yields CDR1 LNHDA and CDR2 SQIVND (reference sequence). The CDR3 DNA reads TGTGCCAGTAGTTCAACATCAACACTGAACACTGAAGCTTTCTTT. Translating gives CASSSTSTLNTEAFF.

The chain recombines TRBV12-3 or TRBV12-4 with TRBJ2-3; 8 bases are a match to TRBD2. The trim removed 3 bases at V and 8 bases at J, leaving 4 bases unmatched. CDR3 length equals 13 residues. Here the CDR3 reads CASSFAGGRTQYF. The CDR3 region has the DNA TGTGCCAGCAGTTTTGCGGGGGGCCGTACGCAGTATTTT.

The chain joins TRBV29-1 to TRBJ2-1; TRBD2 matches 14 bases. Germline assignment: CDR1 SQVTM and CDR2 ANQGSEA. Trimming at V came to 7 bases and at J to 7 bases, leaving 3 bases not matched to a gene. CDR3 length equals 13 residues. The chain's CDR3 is CSAGLAGGNEQFF. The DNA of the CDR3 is TGCAGCGCCGGACTAGCGGGAGGTAATGAGCAGTTCTTC.

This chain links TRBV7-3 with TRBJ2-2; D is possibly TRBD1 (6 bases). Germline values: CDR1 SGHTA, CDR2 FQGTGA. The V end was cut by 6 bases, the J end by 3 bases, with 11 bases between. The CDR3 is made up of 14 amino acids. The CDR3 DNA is TGTGCCAGCAGTCGAGGGGGATACACCGGGGAGCTGTTTTTT. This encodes CASSRGGYTGELFF.

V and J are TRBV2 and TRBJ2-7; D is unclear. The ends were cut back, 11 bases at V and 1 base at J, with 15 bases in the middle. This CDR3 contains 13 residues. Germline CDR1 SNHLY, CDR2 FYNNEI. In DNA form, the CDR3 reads TGTGCCGTGAGAGCCAGCGAATCCTACGAGCAGTACTTC. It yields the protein CAVRASESYEQYF.

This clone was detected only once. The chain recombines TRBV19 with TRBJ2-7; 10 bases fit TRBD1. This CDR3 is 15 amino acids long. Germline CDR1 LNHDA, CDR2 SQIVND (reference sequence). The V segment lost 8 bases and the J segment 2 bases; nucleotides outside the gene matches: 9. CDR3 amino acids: CASAALGQGTYEQYF. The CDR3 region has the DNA TGTGCCAGTGCGGCCCTGGGACAGGGGACCTACGAGCAGTACTTC.

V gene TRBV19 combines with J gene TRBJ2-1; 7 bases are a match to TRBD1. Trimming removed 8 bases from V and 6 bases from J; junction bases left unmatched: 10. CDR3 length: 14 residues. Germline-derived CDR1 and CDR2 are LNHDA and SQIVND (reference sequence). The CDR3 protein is CASPNRGYINEQFF. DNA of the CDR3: TGTGCCAGTCCTAACAGGGGATATATCAATGAGCAGTTCTTC.

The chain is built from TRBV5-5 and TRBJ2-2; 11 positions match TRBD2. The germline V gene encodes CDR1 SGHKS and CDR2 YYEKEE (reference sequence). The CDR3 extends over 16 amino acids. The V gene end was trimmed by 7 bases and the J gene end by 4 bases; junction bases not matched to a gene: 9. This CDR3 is CASARTSGGSTGELFF. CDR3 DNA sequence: TGTGCCAGCGCCAGAACTAGCGGGGGTTCCACCGGGGAGCTGTTTTTT.

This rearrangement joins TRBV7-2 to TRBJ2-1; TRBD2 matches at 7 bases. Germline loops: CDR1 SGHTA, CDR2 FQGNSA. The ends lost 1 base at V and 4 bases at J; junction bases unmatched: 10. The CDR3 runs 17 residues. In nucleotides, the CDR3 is TGTGCCAGCAGCTTAGAAGGTGTCTCGGGGGGATACAATGAGCAGTTCTTC. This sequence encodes CASSLEGVSGGYNEQFF.

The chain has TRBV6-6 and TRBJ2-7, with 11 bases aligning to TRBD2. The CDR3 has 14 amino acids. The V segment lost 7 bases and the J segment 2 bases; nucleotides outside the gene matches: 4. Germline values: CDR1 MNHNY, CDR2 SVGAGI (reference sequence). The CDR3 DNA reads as TGTGCCAGCACTCCTAGCGGGGGGACCTACGAGCAGTACTTC. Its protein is CASTPSGGTYEQYF.

The CDR3 bases are TGCGCCAGCAGCCTGAGCGGCGGTGAAGCTTTCTTT. Translation gives CASSLSGGEAFF. The rearrangement uses TRBV5-1 and TRBJ1-1; D gene ambiguous. Germline CDR1 is SGHRS and CDR2 is YFSETQ. V was pared by 4 bases and J by 7 bases, with 11 bases between. The CDR3 length is 12 residues.

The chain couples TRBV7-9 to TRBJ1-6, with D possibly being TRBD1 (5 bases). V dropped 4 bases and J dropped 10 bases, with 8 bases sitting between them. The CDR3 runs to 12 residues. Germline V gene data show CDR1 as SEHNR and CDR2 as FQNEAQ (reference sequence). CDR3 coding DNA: TGTGCCAGCAGCTCGGGGGAGTCACCCCTCCACTTT. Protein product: CASSSGESPLHF.

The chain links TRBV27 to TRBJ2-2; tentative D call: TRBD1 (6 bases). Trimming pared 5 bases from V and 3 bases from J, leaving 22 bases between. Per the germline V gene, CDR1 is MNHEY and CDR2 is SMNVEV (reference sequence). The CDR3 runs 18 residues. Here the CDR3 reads CASSPDRTVGVDTGELFF. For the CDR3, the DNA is TGTGCCAGCAGTCCGGACCGGACAGTCGGAGTAGACACCGGGGAGCTGTTTTTT.

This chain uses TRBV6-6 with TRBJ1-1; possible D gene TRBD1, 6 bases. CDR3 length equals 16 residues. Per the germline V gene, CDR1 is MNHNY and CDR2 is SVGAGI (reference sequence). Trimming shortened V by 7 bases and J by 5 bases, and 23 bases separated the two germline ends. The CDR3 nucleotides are TGTGCCAGCACCACGGGGGGCGCGGGTTTAAAGACTGAAGCTTTCTTT. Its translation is CASTTGGAGLKTEAFF.

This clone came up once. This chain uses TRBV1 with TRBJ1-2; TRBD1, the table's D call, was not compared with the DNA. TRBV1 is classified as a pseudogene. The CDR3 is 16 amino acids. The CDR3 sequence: CTSSQIGAPLNYGYTF. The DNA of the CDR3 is TGCACCAGCAGCCAAATTGGGGCTCCTCTTAACTATGGCTACACCTTC.

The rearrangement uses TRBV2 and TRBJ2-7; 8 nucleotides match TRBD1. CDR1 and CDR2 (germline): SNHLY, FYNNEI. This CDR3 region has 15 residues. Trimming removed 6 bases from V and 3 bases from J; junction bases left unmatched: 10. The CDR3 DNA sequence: TGTGCCAGCAGGGTGACCGGGACAGGTTACTACGAGCAGTACTTC. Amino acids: CASRVTGTGYYEQYF.

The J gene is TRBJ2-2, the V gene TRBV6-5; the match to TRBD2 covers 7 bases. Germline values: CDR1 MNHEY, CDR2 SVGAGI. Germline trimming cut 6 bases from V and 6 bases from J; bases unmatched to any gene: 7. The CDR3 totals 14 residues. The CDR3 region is CASRAREGPGELFF. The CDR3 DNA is TGTGCCAGCAGAGCGAGGGAGGGCCCCGGGGAGCTGTTTTTT.

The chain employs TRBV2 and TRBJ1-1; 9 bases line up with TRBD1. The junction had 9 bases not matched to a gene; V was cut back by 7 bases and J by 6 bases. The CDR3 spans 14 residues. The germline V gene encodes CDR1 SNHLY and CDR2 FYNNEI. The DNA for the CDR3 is TGTGCCAGCAAGGGGGACAGGGTGGGCGCTGAAGCTTTCTTT. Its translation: CASKGDRVGAEAFF.

Written as DNA, the CDR3 is TGTGCCAGCACGGGCGGGGGCGGTGGGACGCAGTATTTT. Translation: CASTGGGGGTQYF. The chain combines TRBV2 with TRBJ2-3; perhaps TRBD2 as D (7 bases). The germline V gene has CDR1 SNHLY and CDR2 FYNNEI. V was pared by 7 bases and J by 9 bases, with 17 bases between. CDR3 size: 13 residues.

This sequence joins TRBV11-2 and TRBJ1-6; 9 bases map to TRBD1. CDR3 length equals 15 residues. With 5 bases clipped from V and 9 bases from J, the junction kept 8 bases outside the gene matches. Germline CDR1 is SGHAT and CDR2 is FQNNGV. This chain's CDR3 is CASSPLTGGTSPLHF. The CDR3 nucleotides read TGTGCCAGCAGCCCTTTGACAGGGGGAACTTCACCCCTCCACTTT.

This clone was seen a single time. CDR3 loop: CASSPRTATNEKLFF. The CDR3 DNA reads as TGTGCCAGCAGCCCCCGGACAGCAACTAATGAAAAACTGTTTTTT. The rearrangement uses TRBV3-1 (or the pseudogene TRBV3-2) and TRBJ1-4, with D possibly being TRBD1 (6 bases). Trimming took off 4 bases at V and 0 bases at J, with 9 bases between the two ends. Germline V gives CDR1 LGHDT, CDR2 YNNKEL (reference sequence). The CDR3 consists of 15 residues.

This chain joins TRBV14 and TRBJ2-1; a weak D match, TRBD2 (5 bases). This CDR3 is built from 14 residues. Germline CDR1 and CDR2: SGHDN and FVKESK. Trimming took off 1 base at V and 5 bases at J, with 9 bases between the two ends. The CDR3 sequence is CASSQAAGNNEQFF. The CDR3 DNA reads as TGTGCCAGCAGCCAAGCGGCGGGTAACAATGAGCAGTTCTTC.

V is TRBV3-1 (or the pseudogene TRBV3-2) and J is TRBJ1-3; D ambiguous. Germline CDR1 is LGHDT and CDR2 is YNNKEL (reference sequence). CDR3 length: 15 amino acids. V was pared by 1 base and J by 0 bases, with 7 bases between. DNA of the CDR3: TGTGCCAGCAGCCAAGCGGGGATCTCTGGAAACACCATATATTTT. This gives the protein CASSQAGISGNTIYF.